This section outlines one T cell receptor (beta chain) sequence together with its context. Its antigen is as yet unknown. The sampling schedule covered blood at baseline, cycle 4 day 1, and cycle 7 day 1. The record originates from a study of OX40 agonist ivuxolimab in advanced cancers. As for the study in general: Ivuxolimab, an antibody that agonizes OX40 (CD134), was administered to the patients. Patients assigned to dose escalation were diagnosed with hepatocellular carcinoma, melanoma, renal cell or head and neck cancer. Overall study findings and caveats: CD4+ and CD8+ blood T cells expanded clonally by week 6 at 0.1 to 3.0 mg/kg.

Germline V lookup: CDR1 SGDLS, CDR2 YYNGEE. The CDR3 is 14 amino acids. The V segment lost 0 bases and the J segment 5 bases; nucleotides outside the gene matches: 1. Generated by immunoSEQ multiplex PCR, the TCRdb table keeps only in-frame clones and is missing some. The data show approximately 75,000 clones, with roughly nine tenths seen just once and under 0.4% held by the top ten. The receptor was isolated from an adult with an advanced solid tumor such as melanoma, head and neck, liver or kidney cancer. This sample comprised CD4+ or CD8+ T cells sorted from blood, obtained in a trial of the OX40 agonist ivuxolimab. The chain is built from TRBV9 and TRBJ2-1; 8 nucleotides agree with TRBD2. CDR3 coding DNA: TGTGCCAGCAGCGTAGTAGCGGGAAACAATGAGCAGTTCTTC. This gives the protein CASSVVAGNNEQFF.